The 10 T cell receptor beta chains presented below share a single source sample, sequenced in a study of identical twins. TCRdb reprocessed the 5' RACE reads with MiXCR, giving one entry per CDR3 protein. The sample has approximately 890,000 distinct CDR3 sequences; roughly 12% are singletons. This same sample was also part of a study on yellow fever vaccine responses in identical twins.

Sequencing input: PBMCs. All receptors come from a woman aged 18-29 years in good health.

This clonotype was observed a few times. The rearrangement joins TRBV20-1 to TRBJ2-1, with 7 bases aligning to TRBD1. This CDR3 is built from 12 residues. Losses at the gene ends were 6 bases for V and 8 bases for J; bases not matched to a gene: 7. Germline loops: CDR1 DFQATT, CDR2 SNEGSKA (reference sequence). CDR3 coding DNA: TGCAGTGCCCCGACAGGGCGACATGAGCAGTTCTTC. Its protein product is CSAPTGRHEQFF.

The genes are TRBV5-1 and TRBJ1-1; 10 bases fit TRBD1. The V and J ends lost 2 bases and 2 bases, in that order; junction bases with no gene match: 6. Germline V CDR1 and CDR2: SGHRS, YFSETQ. The CDR3 spans 16 residues. CDR3: CASSLPGQGINTEAFF. CDR3 nucleotides: TGCGCCAGCAGCTTACCGGGACAGGGGATCAACACTGAAGCTTTCTTT.

This clonotype was seen ten or more times. V usage is TRBV12-3 or TRBV12-4 and J usage is TRBJ2-5; TRBD2 agrees at 11 bases. The CDR3 length is 14 residues. The V and J ends lost 7 bases and 1 base, in that order; junction bases with no gene match: 2. The CDR3 here is CASKLAGVQETQYF. The DNA for the CDR3 is TGTGCCAGCAAACTAGCGGGGGTCCAAGAGACCCAGTACTTC.

This clonotype was seen only a few times. This chain links TRBV7-6 with TRBJ2-1; D call uncertain. V was cut by 0 bases and J by 8 bases, with 20 bases left in between. Germline lookup yields CDR1 SGHVS and CDR2 FNYEAQ. This CDR3 region has 17 residues. CDR3: CASSLAHAVYGRDEQFF. For the CDR3, the DNA is TGTGCCAGCAGCTTAGCGCACGCGGTATACGGCCGCGATGAGCAGTTCTTC.

The genes are TRBV2 and TRBJ2-7, with a possible D match to TRBD2 (5 bases). CDR1 is SNHLY, CDR2 FYNNEI, per germline. The V and J ends lost 1 base and 0 bases respectively, with 16 bases between them. The CDR3 consists of 17 residues. The CDR3: CASSEGPVYRDSYEQYF. CDR3 DNA: TGTGCCAGCAGTGAAGGACCGGTCTACCGGGACTCCTACGAGCAGTACTTC.

V is TRBV5-1 and J is TRBJ2-5; D not certain. Per the germline V gene, CDR1 is SGHRS and CDR2 is YFSETQ. Trimming removed 6 bases from V and 5 bases from J, with 14 bases in between. The CDR3 extends over 13 amino acids. The CDR3 spells CASTLGTAETQYF. In DNA, the CDR3 is TGCGCCAGCACCCTAGGAACGGCTGAGACCCAGTACTTC.

This rearrangement joins TRBV10-2 to TRBJ1-2; D uncertain. This CDR3 has 11 residues. V shed 11 bases and J shed 6 bases, with 13 bases lying between them. Germline values: CDR1 WSHSY, CDR2 SAAADI. For the CDR3, the DNA is TGCGCCGGACTTTCTGGGGATGGCTACACCTTC. Its translation: CAGLSGDGYTF.

In its sample, this clonotype was seen a few times. This chain joins TRBV5-1 and TRBJ1-4; unclear D gene. This CDR3 contains 15 residues. V lost 0 bases and J lost 0, with 6 bases in between. CDR1 is SGHRS, CDR2 YFSETQ, per germline. The CDR3 protein is CASSLALTTNEKLFF. As DNA, the CDR3 is TGCGCCAGCAGCTTGGCGCTTACAACTAATGAAAAACTGTTTTTT.

This clonotype was recorded once. The junction shows a germline mismatch at one end, possibly a read error. V is TRBV5-5 and J is TRBJ2-7; TRBD2 agrees at 8 bases. This CDR3 comprises 13 residues. The germline gives CDR1 SGHKS, CDR2 YYEKEE (reference sequence). The CDR3 DNA sequence: TGTGCCATCAGCGCGGGACTAGGCTACGAGCAGTACTTC. It codes for CAISAGLGYEQYF.

In this sample, this clonotype turned up a few times. V gene TRBV4-2 combines with J gene TRBJ2-7; 9 nucleotides align to TRBD2. Germline values: CDR1 LGHNA, CDR2 YNFKEQ. V shed 7 bases and J 7 bases; nucleotides not matched to a gene: 8. The CDR3 is 13 residues long. The CDR3 reads CASIRLAVLEQYF. As DNA, the CDR3 is TGTGCCAGCATTAGACTAGCGGTTCTTGAGCAGTACTTC.